This record covers a single T cell receptor beta chain. This record belongs to a study of blood T cell repertoires in COVID-19. In the study overall: The analysed material was cDNA or gDNA that came from T cells, B-cell-depleted T cells, or PBMCs.

Per the study methods: Quantification of nucleated cells was approximated via reference gene primer amplification. Profiling relied on immunoSEQ multiplex PCR, and the TCRdb table lists in-frame clones only, not all of them. That table supplies the V and J calls and clone size; D and trimming were determined from the DNA. Of some 150,000 clones listed, around nine tenths are singletons. Germline loops: CDR1 SGHVS, CDR2 FQNEAQ. This CDR3 comprises 17 residues. Trimming removed 1 base from V and 6 bases from J; junction bases left unmatched: 7. Sample: peripheral blood. The origin of this receptor is a woman in her 50s with active or convalescent COVID-19. V gene TRBV7-8 combines with J gene TRBJ2-2; 11 bases fit TRBD2. The CDR3 coding sequence is TGTGCCAGCAGCTTAGGTCTAGCGGGAGGTGTCCCCGGGGAGCTGTTTTTT. Protein sequence: CASSLGLAGGVPGELFF.